This T cell receptor beta chain was recovered during a study of blood T cell repertoires in COVID-19 (TCRdb year 2020). Regarding the research as a whole: Samples covering the acute and convalescent phases of COVID-19 were provided by collaborators in the United States, Italy and Spain. The material from the prospective study consisted of cDNA or gDNA derived from T cells, B-cell-depleted T cells, or PBMCs. Deeply sampled blood TCRbeta repertoires from subjects exposed to, actively infected with, or recovered from COVID-19 were included in the dataset. A freely available public database, intended as a resource for researchers studying the immune response to SARS-CoV-2, is where the repertoires were released. The samples were drawn from the first 160 participants of the ongoing ImmuneRACE study and from 1,254 subjects provided by 6 global collaborators. A de-identified subject ID, COVID-19 status, age in years and sex were almost always included in the sample metadata. Where HLA class I and class II types were available, the types were taken from metadata supplied by the sample provider, not from assay-based typing.

Each collaborating institution followed its own protocols to collect whole blood in K2EDTA tubes. For TCRbeta analysis, collaborator samples were shipped as frozen whole blood, as isolated PBMCs, or as DNA extracted from either sample type. As to this clone: This clone's antigen is unknown. Base qualities are not provided; no much larger clone lies one nucleotide away.

Study-level results and caveats: The amount of clinical and demographic metadata varied by source and participant and was provided uncurated.

TCRbeta CDR3 regions were amplified from genomic DNA by means of the immunoSEQ Assay, a bias-controlled multiplex PCR. Per the original workflow: Within the assay, amplification of reference gene primers was used to estimate how many nucleated cells each sample contained. To quantify the absolute abundance of each unique TCRbeta CDR3 rearrangement, sequence reads were collapsed and filtered. For each sample, productive Simpson clonality was calculated as the square root of Simpson's diversity index across productive rearrangements. The table was pulled from immuneACCESS by TCRdb, which kept in-frame rearrangements only. Such tables lose some clones; where checked, under half of the loss comes from unresolved V genes, and the rest has no known cause. The DNA gave D and trimming, while V, J and clone size come from that table. The sample data list around 220,000 clones, and under 90% of these were observed just once. The ten top clones hold 15% to 20% of the sample.

The trim is 2 bases for V and 7 bases for J, with a gap of 12 bases between the germline ends. Reading from cysteine to phenylalanine, the CDR3 counts 13 amino acids. The entry retains the CDR3 DNA only, 39 bases that are in frame from base 1. Per the germline V gene, SGDLS is the CDR1 and YYNGEE is the CDR2. This sequence uses TRBV9 and TRBJ1-2; possibly the D gene is TRBD1, per 6 matching bases. This receptor was obtained from a man younger than 40 with active or convalescent COVID-19. Specimen: peripheral blood. The CDR3: CASSVDRQSGYTF. Here is the DNA: TGTGCCAGCAGCGTCGACAGGCAGAGTGGCTACACCTTC.